The clone carrying this TCR beta chain was seen repeatedly, ten times or more. As yet, its antigen is unknown. This sample is drawn from a study of response to subunit inactivated influenza vaccine. Study-level points and caveats: It was the authors' suggestion that each seasonal influenza vaccination recruits few new T cells.

TCRdb used MiXCR to reprocess the RT-PCR reads, holding one entry per CDR3 protein. The repertoire has under 200,000 distinct CDR3 sequences, roughly 10% of them found once; the top ten carry roughly 36%. CDR3 size: 16 residues. Trimming removed 6 bases at V and 8 bases at J, with 26 bases between. Per the germline V gene, CDR1 is DFQATT and CDR2 is SNEGSKA (reference sequence). The receptor was derived from a man aged 45-69 years who received an inactivated influenza vaccine. The rearrangement joins TRBV20-1 to TRBJ2-1; no firm D call. This specimen consisted of CD8+ T cells sorted from PBMCs, obtained around 25 months after vaccination. For the CDR3, the DNA is TGCAGTGCCCTTACTCCGACTCACAAGGTCTTCCATGAGCAGTTCTTC. Protein: CSALTPTHKVFHEQFF.